The rows below give T cell receptor beta chains drawn from one sample of a study of blood T cell repertoires in COVID-19. The table came from immunoSEQ multiplex PCR; TCRdb's copy has only in-frame clones and leaves some out. The table has some 200,000 clones, more than 80% seen once. The sample consisted of peripheral blood. The receptors were sampled from a woman older than 75 with acute or convalescent COVID-19. Both conserved end residues are part of each CDR3. Fields, in order: V gene, clone size, J gene, D gene, CDR3 protein, CDR3 DNA. D genes are given only for firm matches. Size is stated for part of the rows, as once, few or many counts, or as a class when the clone is expanded.

>TRBV4-3|-|TRBJ2-5|TRBD2
CASSQNTWGLAGAETQYF
TGCGCCAGCAGCCAGAACACTTGGGGACTAGCGGGGGCAGAGACCCAGTACTTC
>TRBV6-2/TRBV6-3|many|TRBJ1-1|-
CASSYSSSGTEAFF
TGTGCCAGCAGTTATTCCAGTTCAGGCACTGAAGCTTTCTTT
>TRBV3-1/TRBV3-2|-|TRBJ2-3|TRBD2
CASRTGGETDTQYF
TGTGCCAGCAGGACCGGGGGGGAAACAGATACGCAGTATTTT
>TRBV7-2|once|TRBJ2-6|-
CASSLGGRYSGANVLTF
TGTGCCAGCAGCTTAGGCGGAAGGTACTCTGGGGCCAACGTCCTGACTTTC
>TRBV30|-|TRBJ1-4|-
CAWSAQTGPNEKLFF
TGTGCCTGGAGTGCCCAGACAGGACCTAATGAAAAACTGTTTTTT
>TRBV30|-|TRBJ2-1|TRBD2
CAWSVLAGVPNEQFF
TGTGCCTGGAGTGTACTTGCGGGAGTCCCCAATGAGCAGTTCTTC
>TRBV14|-|TRBJ1-2|-
CASSQVKWGQPNYGYTF
TGTGCCAGCAGCCAAGTCAAATGGGGACAACCAAACTATGGCTACACCTTC
>TRBV13|few|TRBJ1-2|-
CASSLGQGRGYGYTF
TGTGCCAGCAGCTTAGGCCAGGGGAGGGGTTATGGCTACACCTTC
>TRBV9|once|TRBJ2-3|-
CASSSGLQSITDTQYF
TGTGCCAGCAGCTCGGGACTCCAGAGCATCACAGATACGCAGTATTTT
>TRBV5-1|-|TRBJ2-7|TRBD2
CASSGREGF
TGCGCCAGCTCGGGGCGGGAGGGCTTC
>TRBV9|-|TRBJ1-2|TRBD1
CASSASLDRGLNYGYTF
TGTGCCAGCAGCGCGTCGTTAGACAGGGGGCTCAACTATGGCTACACCTTC
>TRBV7-2|-|TRBJ1-6|TRBD1
CASRLFNPGQSNSPLHF
TGTGCCAGCAGACTGTTCAACCCGGGACAGAGTAATTCACCCCTCCACTTT
>TRBV19|-|TRBJ2-6|-
CASQGGVTGANVLTF
TGTGCCAGTCAGGGGGGAGTGACTGGGGCCAACGTCCTGACTTTC
>TRBV18|-|TRBJ2-1|TRBD2
CASSPPGLADNEQFF
TGTGCCAGCTCACCCCCGGGACTAGCGGACAATGAGCAGTTCTTC
>TRBV7-3|-|TRBJ2-3|TRBD2
CASSQTSGGAGDTQYF
TGTGCCAGCAGCCAGACTAGCGGGGGGGCCGGAGATACGCAGTATTTT
>TRBV29-1|-|TRBJ1-4|-
CSVEDPATNEKLFF
TGCAGCGTTGAAGATCCCGCAACTAATGAAAAACTGTTTTTT
>TRBV4-3|-|TRBJ1-6|TRBD1
CASSQVPGTGNSPLHF
TGCGCCAGCAGCCAAGTTCCCGGGACAGGGAATTCACCCCTCCACTTT
>TRBV7-2|-|TRBJ1-1|-
CASSLRGGLEAFF
TGTGCCAGCAGCCTTAGGGGGGGGTTGGAAGCTTTCTTT
>TRBV30|-|TRBJ1-2|-
CAWSGTGDYGYTF
TGTGCCTGGAGTGGGACGGGAGACTATGGCTACACCTTC
>TRBV10-3|-|TRBJ1-3|-
CASRPRGDGNTIYF
TGTGCCAGTAGGCCCCGGGGGGACGGAAACACCATATATTTT
>TRBV7-2|few|TRBJ2-7|-
CASAVWGLIEQYF
TGTGCCAGCGCCGTTTGGGGGCTAATCGAGCAGTACTTC
>TRBV27|-|TRBJ2-3|-
CASYAAGKDTDTQYF
TGTGCCAGCTATGCGGCAGGGAAAGACACAGATACGCAGTATTTT
>TRBV28|once|TRBJ2-7|-
CATTRDFYEQYF
TGTGCCACAACCCGGGACTTCTACGAGCAGTACTTC
>TRBV7-9|-|TRBJ2-1|TRBD1
CASSFLVQGAREQFF
TGTGCCAGCAGCTTCCTCGTACAGGGGGCACGTGAGCAGTTCTTC
>TRBV30|-|TRBJ1-5|-
CAWSDRIGNQPQHF
TGTGCCTGGAGCGACAGGATCGGCAATCAGCCCCAGCATTTT
>TRBV7-9|-|TRBJ1-2|-
CASSLRREEGYTF
TGTGCCAGCAGCTTAAGGAGGGAGGAGGGCTACACCTTC
>TRBV5-1|-|TRBJ1-1|TRBD1
CASSLDRGPLSEAFF
TGCGCCAGCAGCTTGGACAGGGGGCCCCTGTCTGAAGCTTTCTTT
>TRBV5-6|-|TRBJ1-2|-
CASSYYTQGNYGYTF
TGTGCCAGCAGCTACTACACCCAGGGTAACTATGGCTACACCTTC
>TRBV19|few|TRBJ1-5|TRBD1
CASSPTGTGLQPQHF
TGTGCCAGTAGTCCTACCGGGACAGGTCTTCAGCCCCAGCATTTT
>TRBV7-2|-|TRBJ1-1|TRBD1
CASSFSDRATTEAFF
TGTGCCAGCAGCTTTTCGGACAGGGCCACCACTGAAGCTTTCTTT
>TRBV28|-|TRBJ1-2|TRBD1
CASRATGKGKVDYGYTF
TGTGCCAGCAGGGCGACAGGGAAGGGTAAAGTCGACTATGGCTACACCTTC
>TRBV5-4|-|TRBJ1-6|-
CASSVPGSPLDSPLHF
TGTGCCAGCAGCGTACCCGGGTCTCCACTAGATTCACCCCTCCACTTT
>TRBV29-1|-|TRBJ2-3|-
CSVGWGDTQYF
TGCAGCGTTGGTTGGGGCGATACGCAGTATTTT
>TRBV6-5|-|TRBJ1-4|-
CASSYGTPGEKLFF
TGTGCCAGCAGTTACGGCACCCCGGGGGAAAAACTGTTTTTT
>TRBV18|-|TRBJ1-3|-
CASSPRQGSGNTIYF
TGTGCCAGCTCACCCAGGCAGGGTTCTGGAAACACCATATATTTT
>TRBV9|-|TRBJ1-5|-
CASRQVHSNQPQHF
TGTGCCAGCCGACAGGTCCATAGCAATCAGCCCCAGCATTTT
>TRBV7-2|-|TRBJ2-4|-
CASSSPGLAKNIQYF
TGTGCCAGCAGCTCACCGGGGTTAGCCAAAAACATTCAGTACTTC
>TRBV24-1|-|TRBJ2-5|TRBD1
CATSDRDRTGQETQYF
TGTGCCACCAGTGACCGGGACAGAACTGGGCAAGAGACCCAGTACTTC
>TRBV9|-|TRBJ2-2|TRBD2
CASSAGSGTSGRIATGELFF
TGTGCCAGCAGCGCCGGCTCCGGGACTAGCGGGAGAATTGCCACCGGGGAGCTGTTTTTT
>TRBV7-9|few|TRBJ1-2|TRBD1
CASSLGQIINYGYTF
TGTGCCAGCAGCTTGGGACAGATCATTAACTATGGCTACACCTTC
>TRBV30|-|TRBJ2-2|-
CAWSVWGPTGELFF
TGTGCCTGGAGTGTTTGGGGGCCCACCGGGGAGCTGTTTTTT
>TRBV6-1|-|TRBJ2-1|-
CASSERGRASVDEQFF
TGTGCCAGCAGTGAAAGGGGGAGGGCCAGCGTGGATGAGCAGTTCTTC
>TRBV7-3|-|TRBJ2-2|TRBD2
CASSSLAGGTTGELFF
TGTGCCAGCAGCTCTCTAGCGGGGGGGACCACCGGGGAGCTGTTTTTT
>TRBV5-1|once|TRBJ2-5|TRBD2
CASSSAGTSGGSRETQYF
TGCGCCAGCAGCTCGGCCGGGACTAGCGGGGGGTCAAGGGAGACCCAGTACTTC
>TRBV5-1|-|TRBJ1-6|-
CASSLSTGNNSPLHF
TGCGCCAGCAGCTTGAGTACAGGGAACAATTCACCCCTCCACTTT
>TRBV7-9|-|TRBJ2-2|TRBD1
CASSLGDRGLTGELFF
TGTGCCAGCAGCTTAGGGGACAGGGGGCTGACCGGGGAGCTGTTTTTT
>TRBV18|-|TRBJ1-1|-
CASSPTQAGNTEAFF
TGTGCCAGCTCACCAACTCAGGCGGGGAACACTGAAGCTTTCTTT
>TRBV12-3/TRBV12-4|-|TRBJ1-2|-
CASSLDRSYGYTF
TGTGCCAGCAGTTTAGACAGGTCCTATGGCTACACCTTC
>TRBV6-5|-|TRBJ1-4|-
CASKPGGEKLFF
TGTGCCAGCAAGCCGGGGGGAGAAAAACTGTTTTTT
>TRBV5-5|-|TRBJ1-4|-
CASSLDGRAHEKLFF
TGTGCCAGCAGCTTGGACGGCAGGGCCCATGAAAAACTGTTTTTT
>TRBV27|-|TRBJ2-7|-
CASSRQASYEQYF
TGTGCCAGCAGCCGACAGGCGTCCTACGAGCAGTACTTC
>TRBV9|-|TRBJ2-3|TRBD2
CASSGLAGGRPDTQYF
TGTGCCAGCAGCGGATTAGCGGGGGGGCGCCCAGATACGCAGTATTTT
>TRBV5-4|once|TRBJ1-3|-
CASSLQQVHSGNTIYF
TGTGCCAGCAGCTTGCAACAGGTGCACTCTGGAAACACCATATATTTT
>TRBV5-1|few|TRBJ1-5|TRBD1
CASSSQPTGTNQPQHF
TGCGCCAGCAGCTCCCAACCGACAGGGACCAATCAGCCCCAGCATTTT
>TRBV4-3|few|TRBJ1-2|TRBD1
CASSLDRAANYGYTF
TGCGCCAGCAGCTTGGACAGGGCGGCTAACTATGGCTACACCTTC